This TCR beta chain was found in a study of T cells in Graves' hyperthyroidism and ophthalmopathy (dated by TCRdb to between 2018 and 2020). For the wider study: Peripheral blood was collected at initial diagnosis, before any treatment. TCR V-J signatures able to tell the groups apart were searched for in a discovery cohort of 100 patients, of whom 43 had Graves' ophthalmopathy and some 60 had stable Graves' hyperthyroidism. An independent validation cohort of under 20 hyperthyroidism patients and 17 patients who later progressed to ophthalmopathy tested prospective prediction of ophthalmopathy. The 100 discovery patients were randomly divided into training and test sets at a 7:3 ratio. Thyroid tissue and blood T-cell repertoires from over 5 Graves' hyperthyroidism patients were also compared in the study. Following sampling, methimazole starting at 30 mg daily was given to hyperthyroidism patients, and high-dose intravenous methylprednisolone was given to ophthalmopathy patients. The paper describes TCR Vbeta CDR3 sequencing of roughly 130 peripheral blood samples, made up of about 40 ophthalmopathy patients, 70 to 75 hyperthyroidism patients and 17 progressor patients.

A patient counted as having stable Graves' hyperthyroidism if no progression to ophthalmopathy occurred over 18 months of follow-up. Hyperthyroidism patients were newly diagnosed, with disease duration under 2 months, and aged 18 to 65 years. The study excluded patients with uncontrolled infections, other autoimmune diseases, pregnancy or lactation. Diagnoses were established on the basis of clinical symptoms, serum thyroxine and TRAb, thyroid ultrasound, and orbital computed tomography. PBMCs were isolated from roughly 10 ml of fresh peripheral blood by Ficoll-Paque density gradient centrifugation. Total RNA was extracted using Trizol reagent, and RNA quality was assessed on an Agilent 2100 Bioanalyzer. Concerning this clonotype: Which antigen it targets is not known. Per-base qualities were not stored, and no clone one base away is much larger.

Points the paper makes about the study in general: Sample size was not statistically predetermined, and investigators were not blinded to group allocation. A 13 V-J signature model separated ophthalmopathy from stable hyperthyroidism, with 87.88% sensitivity and around 84% specificity in cross-validation and 80%/75% in testing. In validation, the model predicted progression to ophthalmopathy a median of 6.5 months before onset, with about 71% sensitivity and around 76% specificity. Most expanded thyroid clonotypes (frequency above 0.001) were also found in blood, which suggests that blood repertoires may mirror thyroid immune responses.

The TCR beta CDR3 regions were amplified from RNA transcripts. For the first round of RT-PCR on the TCR CDR3, the HTBI primer set was used together with the Qiagen OneStep RT-PCR kit. The libraries were constructed in a second round of multiplex PCR and then size-selected and purified. The libraries were sequenced on an Illumina HiSeq2000 using paired-end 100 bp reads. On the study's bioinformatics: SOAPnuke was used to process the raw data, removing reads that contained adapters or uncalled bases, had a mean Phred below 15, or lacked an exact match to the constant primer or identifier. COPE v1.2.5 was used to merge the high-quality paired reads, and each unique nucleotide sequence was defined as a clonotype. MiTCR v1.1 was used to align the clonotypes against IMGT TRBV, TRBD and TRBJ reference segments. Analysis was restricted to V-J combinations with a frequency above 0.0001, which covered about 99% of repertoires. The TCS score was defined as the ratio of F50 (clonal expansion) to E x V (chaos), calculated using BLOSUM62-based TCRdist between CDR3 peptides within each V-J. Welch's t-statistics and random forest reduced around 520 V-J features to 10 to 15, which were used in a naive Bayes classifier (R e1071). TCRdb reprocessing: public reads trimmed at Q25 with fastp, clones called with MiXCR, in-frame beta chains kept. Rows are unified per CDR3 protein, each entry keeping the most common DNA and genes. TCRdb's processing, not the study's, gives the V and J calls here. Recorded for this sample are roughly 700,000 distinct CDR3 sequences; roughly 17% of them occurred a single time. The ten largest make up around 15% of the sample.

The CDR3 measures 18 amino acids from cysteine to phenylalanine. Just CDR3 DNA is preserved here, 54 bases in frame from base 1. Via the germline V gene, CDR1 is KGHDR and CDR2 SFDVKD. Deletion took 5 bases off V and 0 bases off J, with a span of 18 bases between the germline ends. The chain links TRBV24-1 with TRBJ1-4, with no confidently assigned D gene. The sample consisted of blood. The TCR originated in a man aged 45 to 65 with Graves' hyperthyroidism. The CDR3 is CATSALWDRRSTNEKLFF. The bases read TGTGCCACCAGTGCCCTTTGGGATCGTAGGTCAACTAATGAAAAACTGTTTTTT.